What follows are 12 T cell receptor beta chains derived from one specimen sequenced in a study of patients and donors after allogeneic stem cell transplantation (TCRdb year 2020). The receptor library was made with RT-PCR. These reads were obtained on a NextSeq 550. The public sequencing data were trimmed at Q25 with fastp and processed into clonotypes with MiXCR by TCRdb, which kept only in-frame beta chains. Every entry covers one CDR3 protein and lists the most common genes and DNA from its rows. For this sample the table gives fewer than 180,000 distinct CDR3 sequences, of which about two fifths were detected only once. The ten largest make up 40% to 55% of the sample. Source material: blood, either unsorted or a sorted T cell fraction (not recorded which). These receptors all come from a human donor who was either an allogeneic HSCT recipient or a stem cell or donor lymphocyte infusion donor (not recorded which). It is not recorded whose cells these are; they may come from a transplant donor.

This sequence joins TRBV6-5 and TRBJ2-3; TRBD2 aligns across 9 bases. The CDR3 has 15 amino acids. Germline CDR1 reads MNHEY; CDR2 reads SVGAGI. The V segment lost 5 bases and the J segment 1 base; nucleotides outside the gene matches: 4. The CDR3 coding sequence is TGTGCCAGCAGTGCCCGGACTAGCGGCACAGATACGCAGTATTTT. It is translated as CASSARTSGTDTQYF.

This clonotype showed up just a few times. The J gene is TRBJ1-4, the V gene TRBV7-9, with D unclear. Germline V gene sequence: CDR1 SEHNR, CDR2 FQNEAQ (reference sequence). Trimming shortened V by 5 bases and J by 7 bases, and 8 bases separated the two germline ends. The CDR3 is 12 amino acids. CDR3 loop: CASSPGGEKLFF. The CDR3, as DNA: TGTGCCAGCAGCCCCGGTGGTGAAAAACTGTTTTTT.

This clonotype has only one observation. The rearrangement uses TRBV7-9 and TRBJ1-5; D remains unclear. Germline lookup yields CDR1 SEHNR and CDR2 FQNEAQ (reference sequence). V shed 5 bases and J shed 0 bases, with 8 bases lying between them. The CDR3 has 14 residues. Here the CDR3 reads CASSHDGSNQPQHF. DNA of the CDR3: TGTGCCAGCAGCCACGACGGTAGCAATCAGCCCCAGCATTTT.

The chain carries TRBV6-2 or TRBV6-3 and TRBJ2-5; D unresolved. V was trimmed by 4 bases and J by 2 bases, leaving 5 bases between them. This CDR3 region has 12 residues. The germline gives CDR1 MNHEY, CDR2 SVGEGT. The CDR3 DNA sequence: TGTGCCAGCAGTTCCCTTCAAGAGACCCAGTACTTC. It yields the protein CASSSLQETQYF.

The J gene is TRBJ1-5, the V gene TRBV5-1, with a possible D match to TRBD1 (5 bases). The germline V and J ends were trimmed by 1 base and 2 bases, with 16 bases remaining between them. Germline-derived CDR1 and CDR2 are SGHRS and YFSETQ. This CDR3 has 17 amino acids. DNA for the CDR3: TGCGCCAGCAGCTTGTCCCAGGGTACGGGGGGCAATCAGCCCCAGCATTTT. It yields the protein CASSLSQGTGGNQPQHF.

The chain carries TRBV7-9 and TRBJ2-3; D possibly uses TRBD1 or TRBD2 (5 bases each). The germline V gene encodes CDR1 SEHNR and CDR2 FQNEAQ (reference sequence). The CDR3 loop spans 12 amino acids. Trimming cost V 4 bases and J 6 bases, with 8 bases left between them. The CDR3 is CASSSRDDTQYF. Here the CDR3 DNA reads TGTGCCAGCAGCTCCAGGGACGATACGCAGTATTTT.

This clonotype was seen just once. The V gene is TRBV9, the J gene TRBJ2-2; D perhaps matches TRBD2 (6 bases). The CDR3 totals 15 residues. Germline CDR1 is SGDLS and CDR2 is YYNGEE. Trimming cost V 0 bases and J 4 bases, with 10 bases left between them. The CDR3 sequence is CASSVGAGSTGELFF. The CDR3 nucleotides are TGTGCCAGCAGCGTAGGGGCGGGGAGCACCGGGGAGCTGTTTTTT.

V is TRBV20-1 and J is TRBJ1-4; TRBD1 aligns across 7 bases. From germline, CDR1 is DFQATT and CDR2 SNEGSKA (reference sequence). The CDR3 is made up of 13 amino acids. V dropped 3 bases and J dropped 8; count of bases not matched to a gene: 6. Here the CDR3 DNA reads TGCAGTGCTAGTAGCCAGGGGGGGGAAAAACTGTTTTTT. Translated, it gives CSASSQGGEKLFF.

This chain connects TRBV4-3 to TRBJ2-3; D might be TRBD2 (6 bases). Per the germline V gene, CDR1 is LGHNA and CDR2 is YSLEER. This CDR3 has 16 residues. Trimming removed 1 base at V and 4 bases at J, with 15 bases between. CDR3 in amino acids: CASSQVGLQGADTQYF. CDR3 nucleotides: TGCGCCAGCAGCCAAGTGGGACTGCAGGGTGCAGATACGCAGTATTTT.

The V gene is TRBV28, the J gene TRBJ2-7; the D gene is possibly TRBD1 (6 bases). Trimming took off 4 bases at V and 5 bases at J, with 18 bases between the two ends. Germline loops: CDR1 MDHEN, CDR2 SYDVKM. The CDR3 loop spans 15 amino acids. CDR3 sequence reads: CASSWTWTEGDEQYF. The CDR3 region has the DNA TGTGCCAGCAGTTGGACTTGGACAGAAGGCGACGAGCAGTACTTC.

The V and J genes are TRBV5-1 and TRBJ1-4; D may be TRBD1 (6 bases). Per the germline V gene, CDR1 is SGHRS and CDR2 is YFSETQ. The ends were cut back, 5 bases at V and 5 bases at J, with 16 bases in the middle. The CDR3 runs 15 residues. The CDR3 protein is CASRWGLYGNEKLFF. The CDR3 DNA reads TGCGCCAGCAGATGGGGGCTGTATGGAAATGAAAAACTGTTTTTT. Full variable domain (outside the CDR3, taken from reference TRBV5-1 and TRBJ1-4): KAGVTQTPRYLIKTRGQQVTLSCSPISGHRSVSWYQQTPGQGLQFLFEYFSETQRNKGNFPGRFSGRQFSNSRSEMNVSTLELGDSALYLCASRWGLYGNEKLFFGSGTQLSVL.

Here the CDR3 reads CASSFIREKGQPQHF. The CDR3 DNA is TGTGCCAGCAGTTTCATCCGGGAAAAGGGTCAGCCCCAGCATTTT. The chain links TRBV12-3 or TRBV12-4 to TRBJ1-5; D is undetermined. The ends were cut back, 3 bases at V and 6 bases at J, with 15 bases in the middle. CDR3 length equals 15 residues.